Each of the 12 T cell receptor beta chains below was sequenced from the same sample in a study of T cells in tumors after PD-1 blockade. Profiling relied on immunoSEQ multiplex PCR, and the TCRdb table lists in-frame clones only, not all of them. The sample lists around 35,000 clones, around 73% seen once, with about two fifths in the top ten. Sequencing used PBMCs, obtained after anti-PD-1 treatment. Receptors were obtained from a human donor with basal cell carcinoma.

The J gene is TRBJ2-3, the V gene TRBV10-3, with TRBD1 matching 7 bases. The ends lost 6 bases at V and 2 bases at J; junction bases unmatched: 5. The CDR3 spans 14 residues. CDR1 and CDR2 from the germline V gene are ENHRY and SYGVKD. The CDR3 bases are TGTGCCATCAGCGCAGGACAGGACACAGATACGCAGTATTTT. It encodes CAISAGQDTDTQYF.

This clone has a single count. V and J are TRBV7-9 and TRBJ2-7, with 14 bases that match TRBD2. Trimming at V came to 5 bases and at J to 7 bases, leaving 10 bases not matched to a gene. Germline lookup yields CDR1 SEHNR and CDR2 FQNEAQ (reference sequence). CDR3 length: 16 residues. The CDR3 region has the DNA TGTGCCAGCAGCCCCAGACTAGCGGGAGGGATGAATGAGCAGTACTTC. The encoded protein is CASSPRLAGGMNEQYF.

The chain couples TRBV28 to TRBJ2-3, with a possible D match to TRBD2 (6 bases). This CDR3 comprises 16 residues. Germline V CDR1 and CDR2: MDHEN, SYDVKM. Deletions cut 6 bases from V and 3 bases from J, with 19 bases between. CDR3 sequence (DNA): TGTGCCAGCAGCCCTACTTTTGGGAGGAAGACAGATACGCAGTATTTT. It codes for CASSPTFGRKTDTQYF. The entire variable domain, with the rest obtained from reference TRBV28 and TRBJ2-3, is as follows: DVKVTQSSRYLVKRTGEKVFLECVQDMDHENMFWYRQDPGLGLRLIYFSYDVKMKEKGDIPEGYSVSREKKERFSLILESASTNQTSMYLCASSPTFGRKTDTQYFGPGTRLTVL.

The chain uses TRBV30 and TRBJ2-1; 8 positions agree with TRBD1. CDR1 is GTSNPN and CDR2 is SVGIG in the germline V gene (reference sequence). There are 13 residues in the CDR3. V shed 5 bases, J shed 8 bases, and the junction held 8 bases outside the gene matches. CDR3 in amino acids: CAWGGQALYEQFF. The CDR3 DNA sequence: TGTGCCTGGGGGGGACAGGCATTGTATGAGCAGTTCTTC.

J is TRBJ1-6 and V is TRBV6-4, with unresolved D. This CDR3 is 16 amino acids long. Germline-derived CDR1 and CDR2 are MRHNA and SNTAGT. V was cut by 2 bases and J by 0 bases, with 8 bases left in between. The CDR3 loop is CASSDQDSSYNSPLHF. CDR3 DNA: TGTGCCAGCAGTGACCAGGATAGCTCCTATAATTCACCCCTCCACTTT.

The chain is built from TRBV19 and TRBJ2-3; possibly TRBD2 for D (5 bases). Germline values: CDR1 LNHDA, CDR2 SQIVND (reference sequence). This CDR3 has 15 amino acids. V gave up 4 bases and J gave up 1 base, with 12 bases separating them. The CDR3 DNA reads as TGTGCCAGTAGTACCCCCCGAGCGGGCACAGATACGCAGTATTTT. Translation gives CASSTPRAGTDTQYF.

This sequence joins TRBV18 and TRBJ2-5; D call uncertain. In germline, CDR1 is KGHSH, CDR2 LQKENI. V was cut by 10 bases and J by 5 bases, with 14 bases left in between. CDR3 length: 12 residues. The CDR3 region is CATGQKGETQYF. CDR3 nucleotides: TGTGCCACCGGGCAGAAAGGGGAGACCCAGTACTTC. The full variable domain, completed using reference TRBV18 and TRBJ2-5, is NAGVMQNPRHLVRRRGQEARLRCSPMKGHSHVYWYRQLPEEGLKFMVYLQKENIIDESGMPKERFSAEFPKEGPSILRIQQVVRGDSAAYFCATGQKGETQYFGPGTRLLVL.

This chain joins TRBV12-3 or TRBV12-4 and TRBJ2-5; tentative D call: TRBD2 (6 bases). With 3 bases removed from V and 4 bases from J, the gap between germline ends came to 9 bases. CDR3 size: 13 residues. CDR3 residues: CASSLKGGETQYF. The CDR3 DNA sequence: TGTGCCAGCAGTTTGAAGGGAGGAGAGACCCAGTACTTC.

A remark on this clone: An end of the junction differs from the germline gene, which may be a read error. This CDR3 is CATSDLNSQTNKQFF. The CDR3 bases are TGTGCCACCAGTGATTTAAACTCCCAGACCAATAAGCAGTTCTTC. The chain has TRBV24-1 and TRBJ2-1; D is uncertain. The CDR3 totals 15 residues. Germline-derived CDR1 and CDR2 are KGHDR and SFDVKD.

This chain uses TRBV12-3 or TRBV12-4 with TRBJ1-1; D unclear. The CDR3 length is 13 residues. Trimming left V 6 bases short and J 2 bases short, with 10 bases between. This CDR3 reads CASRPDGNTEAFF. For the CDR3, the DNA is TGTGCCAGCAGACCGGACGGAAACACTGAAGCTTTCTTT.

The chain links TRBV7-9 to TRBJ2-1; no definite D call. V lost 1 base and J 2 bases, leaving 9 bases between the germline ends. Germline V gene sequence: CDR1 SEHNR, CDR2 FQNEAQ (reference sequence). The CDR3 contains 15 residues. The CDR3 bases are TGTGCCAGCAGCTTAGTTGTAGGGCCCTACAATGAGCAGTTCTTC. Protein: CASSLVVGPYNEQFF.

This sequence joins TRBV7-9 and TRBJ2-3; either TRBD1 or TRBD2 may supply D (5 bases each). Deletions cut 5 bases from V and 1 base from J, with 10 bases between. The CDR3 is 14 residues long. Germline V gives CDR1 SEHNR, CDR2 FQNEAQ (reference sequence). In DNA, the CDR3 is TGTGCCAGCAGCCGGGACCGACGCACAGATACGCAGTATTTT. It is translated as CASSRDRRTDTQYF.